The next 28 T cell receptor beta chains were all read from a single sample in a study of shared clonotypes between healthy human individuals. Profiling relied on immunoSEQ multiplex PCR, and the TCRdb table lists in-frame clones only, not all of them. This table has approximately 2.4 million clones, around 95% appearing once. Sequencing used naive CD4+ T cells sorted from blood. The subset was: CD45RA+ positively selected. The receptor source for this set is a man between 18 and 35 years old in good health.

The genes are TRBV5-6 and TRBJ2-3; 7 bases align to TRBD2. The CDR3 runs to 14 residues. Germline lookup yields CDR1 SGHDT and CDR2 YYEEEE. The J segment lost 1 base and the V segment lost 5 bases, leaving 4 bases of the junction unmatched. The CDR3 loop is CASSRGLGTDTQYF. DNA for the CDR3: TGTGCCAGCAGTAGAGGACTAGGCACAGATACGCAGTATTTT.

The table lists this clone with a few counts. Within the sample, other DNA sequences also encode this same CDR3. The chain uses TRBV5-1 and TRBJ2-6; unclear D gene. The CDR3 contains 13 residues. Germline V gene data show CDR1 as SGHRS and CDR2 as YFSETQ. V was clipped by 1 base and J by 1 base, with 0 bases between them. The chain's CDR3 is CASSLSGANVLTF. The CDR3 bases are TGCGCCAGCAGCTTGTCTGGGGCCAACGTCCTGACTTTC.

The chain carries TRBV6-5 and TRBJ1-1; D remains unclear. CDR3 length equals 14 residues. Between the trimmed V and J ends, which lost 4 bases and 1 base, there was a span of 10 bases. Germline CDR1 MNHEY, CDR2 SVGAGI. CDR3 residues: CASSSRPGNTEAFF. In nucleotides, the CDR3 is TGTGCCAGCAGTTCCCGTCCCGGGAACACTGAAGCTTTCTTT.

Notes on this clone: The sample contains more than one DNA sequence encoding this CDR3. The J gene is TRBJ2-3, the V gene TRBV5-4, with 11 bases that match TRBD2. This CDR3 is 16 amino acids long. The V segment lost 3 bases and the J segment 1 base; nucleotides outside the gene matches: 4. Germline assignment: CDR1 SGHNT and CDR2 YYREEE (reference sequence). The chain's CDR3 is CASSSGTSGGTDTQYF. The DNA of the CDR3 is TGTGCCAGCAGCTCAGGGACTAGCGGAGGCACAGATACGCAGTATTTT.

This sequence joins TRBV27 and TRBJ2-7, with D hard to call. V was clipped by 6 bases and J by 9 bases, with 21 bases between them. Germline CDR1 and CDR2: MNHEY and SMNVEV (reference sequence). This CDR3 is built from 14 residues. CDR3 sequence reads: CASRPNSVGLRQYF. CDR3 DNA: TGTGCCAGCAGACCCAATTCGGTGGGCCTACGGCAGTACTTC.

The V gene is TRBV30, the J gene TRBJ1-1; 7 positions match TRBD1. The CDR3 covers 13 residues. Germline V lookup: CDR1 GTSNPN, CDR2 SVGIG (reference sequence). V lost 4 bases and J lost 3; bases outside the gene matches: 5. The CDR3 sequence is CAWNLQGYTEAFF. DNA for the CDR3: TGTGCCTGGAACCTACAGGGGTACACTGAAGCTTTCTTT.

CDR3 coding DNA: TGTGCCAGCAAAGTCTCAGGGGGCGCGCTCAATGAGCAGTTCTTC. It is translated as CASKVSGGALNEQFF. V usage is TRBV11-1 and J usage is TRBJ2-1; 8 bases fit TRBD1. Trimming at V came to 7 bases and at J to 6 bases, leaving 11 bases not matched to a gene. The CDR3 runs to 15 residues. Germline CDR1 SGHAT, CDR2 FQDESV (reference sequence).

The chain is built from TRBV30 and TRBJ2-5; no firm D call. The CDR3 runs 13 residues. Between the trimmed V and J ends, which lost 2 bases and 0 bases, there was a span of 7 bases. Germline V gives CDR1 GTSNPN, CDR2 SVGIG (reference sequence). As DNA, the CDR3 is TGTGCCTGGAGTCGGCAGAACCAAGAGACCCAGTACTTC. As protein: CAWSRQNQETQYF.

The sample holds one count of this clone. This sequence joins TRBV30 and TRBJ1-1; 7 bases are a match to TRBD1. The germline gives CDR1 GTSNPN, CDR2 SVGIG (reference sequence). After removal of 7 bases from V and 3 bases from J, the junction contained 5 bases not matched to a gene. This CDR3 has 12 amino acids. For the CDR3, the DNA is TGTGCCTCAAGACAGGGTCACACTGAAGCTTTCTTT. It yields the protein CASRQGHTEAFF.

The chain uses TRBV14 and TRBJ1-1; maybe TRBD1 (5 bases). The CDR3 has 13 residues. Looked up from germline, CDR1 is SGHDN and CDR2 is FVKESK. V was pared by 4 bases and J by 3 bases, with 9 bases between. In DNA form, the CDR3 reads TGTGCCAGCAGCCGTCAAGGGGACACTGAAGCTTTCTTT. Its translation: CASSRQGDTEAFF.

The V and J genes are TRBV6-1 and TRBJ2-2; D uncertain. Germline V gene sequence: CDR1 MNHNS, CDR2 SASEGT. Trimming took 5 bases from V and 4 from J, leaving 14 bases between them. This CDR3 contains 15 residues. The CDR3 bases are TGTGCCAGCAGTCCCCAAAAGGGTACCACCGGGGAGCTGTTTTTT. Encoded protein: CASSPQKGTTGELFF.

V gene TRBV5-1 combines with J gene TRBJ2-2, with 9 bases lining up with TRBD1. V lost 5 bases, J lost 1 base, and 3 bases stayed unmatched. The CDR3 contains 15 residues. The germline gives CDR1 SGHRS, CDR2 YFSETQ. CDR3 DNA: TGCGCCAGCAGTCGACAGGGGGAGAACACCGGGGAGCTGTTTTTT. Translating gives CASSRQGENTGELFF.

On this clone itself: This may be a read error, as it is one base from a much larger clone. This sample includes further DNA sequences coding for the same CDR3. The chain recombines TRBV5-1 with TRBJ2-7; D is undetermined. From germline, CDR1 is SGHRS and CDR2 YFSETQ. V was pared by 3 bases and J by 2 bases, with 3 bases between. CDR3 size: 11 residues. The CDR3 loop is CASSSTYEQYF. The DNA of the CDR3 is TGCGCCAGCAGCTCCACCTACGAGCAGTACTTC.

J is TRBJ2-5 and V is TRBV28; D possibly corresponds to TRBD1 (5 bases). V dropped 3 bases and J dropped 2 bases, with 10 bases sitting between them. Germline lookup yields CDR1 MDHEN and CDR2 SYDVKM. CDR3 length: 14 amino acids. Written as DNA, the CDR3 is TGTGCCAGCAGTTTTCGCACAGGTCAAGAGACCCAGTACTTC. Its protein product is CASSFRTGQETQYF.

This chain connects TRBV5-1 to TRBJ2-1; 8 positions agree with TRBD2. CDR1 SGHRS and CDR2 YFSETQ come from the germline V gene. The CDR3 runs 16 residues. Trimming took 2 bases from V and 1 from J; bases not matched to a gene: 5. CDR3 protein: CASSFASGGSYNEQFF. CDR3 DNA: TGCGCCAGCAGCTTTGCCAGCGGGGGTTCCTACAATGAGCAGTTCTTC.

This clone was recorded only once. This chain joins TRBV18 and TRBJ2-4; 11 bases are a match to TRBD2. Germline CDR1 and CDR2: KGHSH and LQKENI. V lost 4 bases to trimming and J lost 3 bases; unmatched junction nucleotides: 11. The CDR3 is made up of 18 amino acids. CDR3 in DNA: TGTGCCAGCTCACAACTAGGGCTAGCGGGAGGAAGCAAAAACATTCAGTACTTC. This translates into CASSQLGLAGGSKNIQYF.

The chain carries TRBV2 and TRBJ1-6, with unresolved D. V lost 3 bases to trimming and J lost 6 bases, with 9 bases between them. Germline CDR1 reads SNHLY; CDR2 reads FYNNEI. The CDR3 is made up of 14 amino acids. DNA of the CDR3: TGTGCCAGCAGTGATGAGAGCCTTAATTCACCCCTCCACTTT. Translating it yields CASSDESLNSPLHF.

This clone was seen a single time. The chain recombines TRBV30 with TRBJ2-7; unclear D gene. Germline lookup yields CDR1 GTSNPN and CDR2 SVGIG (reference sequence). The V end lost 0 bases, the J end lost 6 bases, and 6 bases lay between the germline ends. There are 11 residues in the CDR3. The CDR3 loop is CAWSVNGEQYF. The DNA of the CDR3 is TGTGCCTGGAGTGTAAATGGCGAGCAGTACTTC.

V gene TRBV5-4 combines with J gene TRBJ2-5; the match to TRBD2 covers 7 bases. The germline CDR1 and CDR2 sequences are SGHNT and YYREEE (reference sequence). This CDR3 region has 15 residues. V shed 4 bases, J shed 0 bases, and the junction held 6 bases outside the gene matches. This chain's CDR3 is CASSPELAYQETQYF. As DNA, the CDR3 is TGTGCCAGCAGCCCCGAACTAGCGTACCAAGAGACCCAGTACTTC.

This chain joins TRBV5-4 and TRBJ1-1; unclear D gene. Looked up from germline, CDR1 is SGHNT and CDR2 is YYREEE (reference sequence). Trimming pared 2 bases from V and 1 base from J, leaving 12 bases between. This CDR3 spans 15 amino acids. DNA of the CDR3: TGTGCCAGCAGCTTCGGTGCAGCTTCGAACACTGAAGCTTTCTTT. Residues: CASSFGAASNTEAFF. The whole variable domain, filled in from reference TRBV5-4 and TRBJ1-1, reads ETGVTQSPTHLIKTRGQQVTLRCSSQSGHNTVSWYQQALGQGPQFIFQYYREEENGRGNFPPRFSGLQFPNYSSELNVNALELDDSALYLCASSFGAASNTEAFFGQGTRLTVV.

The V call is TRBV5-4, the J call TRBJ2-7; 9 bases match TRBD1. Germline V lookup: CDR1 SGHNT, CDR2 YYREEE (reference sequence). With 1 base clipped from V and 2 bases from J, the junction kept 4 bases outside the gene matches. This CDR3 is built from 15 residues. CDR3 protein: CASSLIGQGPYEQYF. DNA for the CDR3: TGTGCCAGCAGCTTGATCGGACAGGGGCCCTACGAGCAGTACTTC.

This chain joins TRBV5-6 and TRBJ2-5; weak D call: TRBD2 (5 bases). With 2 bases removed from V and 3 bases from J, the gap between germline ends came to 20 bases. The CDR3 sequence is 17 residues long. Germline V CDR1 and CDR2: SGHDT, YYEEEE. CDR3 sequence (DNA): TGTGCCAGCAGCTTTAAGCGGTCCGGTGGGGTTAAAGAGACCCAGTACTTC. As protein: CASSFKRSGGVKETQYF.

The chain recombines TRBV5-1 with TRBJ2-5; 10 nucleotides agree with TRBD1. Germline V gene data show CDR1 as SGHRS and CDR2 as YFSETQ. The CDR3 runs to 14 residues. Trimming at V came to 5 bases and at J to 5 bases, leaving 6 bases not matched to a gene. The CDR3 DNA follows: TGCGCCAGCAGTCCGGGACAGGGGTCCGAGACCCAGTACTTC. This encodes CASSPGQGSETQYF.

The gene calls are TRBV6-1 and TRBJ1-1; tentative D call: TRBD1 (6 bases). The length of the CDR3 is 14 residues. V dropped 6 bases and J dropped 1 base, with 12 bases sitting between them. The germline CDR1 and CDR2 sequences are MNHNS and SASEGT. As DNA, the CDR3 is TGTGCCAGCAGCTCACAGGGCGCGAACACTGAAGCTTTCTTT. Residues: CASSSQGANTEAFF.

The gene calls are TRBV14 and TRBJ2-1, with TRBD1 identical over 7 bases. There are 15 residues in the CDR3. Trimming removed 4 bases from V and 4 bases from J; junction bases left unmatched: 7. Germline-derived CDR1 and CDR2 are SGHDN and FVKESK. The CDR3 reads CASSRAGTVYNEQFF. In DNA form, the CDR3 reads TGTGCCAGCAGCCGGGCCGGGACAGTATACAATGAGCAGTTCTTC.

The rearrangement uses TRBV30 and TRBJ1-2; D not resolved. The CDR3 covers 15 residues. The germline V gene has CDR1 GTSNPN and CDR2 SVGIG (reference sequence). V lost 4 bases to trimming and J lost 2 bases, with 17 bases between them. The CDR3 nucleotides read TGTGCCTGGACCACGCGCCGGGCCTCGAACTATGGCTACACCTTC. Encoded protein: CAWTTRRASNYGYTF.

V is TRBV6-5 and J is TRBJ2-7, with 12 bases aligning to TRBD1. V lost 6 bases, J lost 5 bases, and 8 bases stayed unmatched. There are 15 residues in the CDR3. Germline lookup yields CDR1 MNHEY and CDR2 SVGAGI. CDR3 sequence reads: CASSKKGQGAHEQYF. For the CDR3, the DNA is TGTGCCAGCAGCAAAAAGGGACAGGGGGCCCACGAGCAGTACTTC.

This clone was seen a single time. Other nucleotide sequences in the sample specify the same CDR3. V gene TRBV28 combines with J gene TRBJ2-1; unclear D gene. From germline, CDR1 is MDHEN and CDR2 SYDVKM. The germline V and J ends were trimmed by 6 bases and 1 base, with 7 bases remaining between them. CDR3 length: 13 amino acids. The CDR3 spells CASSFRSYNEQFF. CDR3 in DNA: TGTGCCAGCAGCTTTAGGTCCTACAATGAGCAGTTCTTC.